This TCR beta chain was documented in a study of shared clonotypes between healthy human individuals. Sequencing was performed with immunoSEQ multiplex PCR; in TCRdb, only in-frame clones are kept and a portion is missing. The data show 600,000 or so clones, with roughly 98% seen just once and more than 0.3% held by the top ten. The naive CD8 fraction comprised CD45RO-negative cells positively selected for CCR7 and excluded terminally differentiated effector memory CD45RA+ cells. In germline, CDR1 is SGHRS, CDR2 YFSETQ. V shed 4 bases and J shed 6 bases, with 11 bases lying between them. The CDR3 contains 13 residues. This clone was seen a single time.

The chain recombines TRBV5-1 with TRBJ2-1, with D unresolved. This receptor was identified in a man aged 25 to 40 in good health. The sequenced sample was naive CD8+ T cells sorted from blood. CDR3 DNA: TGCGCCAGCAGCGAGGACCTGACCAATGAGCAGTTCTTC. This translates into CASSEDLTNEQFF.